This T cell receptor beta chain emerged from a study of CD8+ T cells in alopecia areata. It was from alopecia areata patients that lesional scalp punch biopsies and peripheral blood were collected. With V trimmed by 5 bases and J by 3 bases, 3 bases remained unmatched. CDR1 and CDR2 from the germline V gene are MGHDK and SYGVNS. There are 15 residues in the CDR3. A remark on this clone: Antigen specificity is unknown.

Extraction and reverse transcription of RNA yielded cDNA as the sequencing template. Some clones are missing from TCRdb's copy, which holds only in-frame ones; the method was immunoSEQ multiplex PCR. The sample lists approximately 99,000 clones; roughly 55% were seen once. General study results and limits: Normal skin's resident alphabeta T cells are also sequenced in scalp samples.

Material for sequencing was NKG2D-low CD8+ T cells sorted from blood. The source of this sequence is a human donor with alopecia areata. The chain is built from TRBV25-1 and TRBJ2-1, with 11 bases identical to TRBD1. CDR3 nucleotides: TGTGCCAGCAGTCGGACAGGGGGCGGCTACAATGAGCAGTTCTTC. It yields the protein CASSRTGGGYNEQFF.